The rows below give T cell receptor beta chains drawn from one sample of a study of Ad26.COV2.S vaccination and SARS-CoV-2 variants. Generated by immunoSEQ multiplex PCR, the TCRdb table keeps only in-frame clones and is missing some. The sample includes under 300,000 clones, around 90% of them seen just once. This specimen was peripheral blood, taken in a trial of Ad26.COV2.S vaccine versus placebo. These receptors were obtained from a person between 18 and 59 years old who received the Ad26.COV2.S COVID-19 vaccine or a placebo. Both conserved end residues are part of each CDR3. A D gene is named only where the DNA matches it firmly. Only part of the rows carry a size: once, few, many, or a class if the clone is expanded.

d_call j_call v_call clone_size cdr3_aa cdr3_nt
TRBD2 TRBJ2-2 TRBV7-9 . CASSLANPLAGDVHGELFF TGTGCCAGCAGCTTAGCTAATCCCTTAGCGGGGGACGTTCACGGGGAGCTGTTTTTT
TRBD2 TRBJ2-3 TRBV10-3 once CAISLPASGTSSTDTQYF TGTGCCATCAGCCTTCCGGCTAGCGGGACCTCTAGCACAGATACGCAGTATTTT
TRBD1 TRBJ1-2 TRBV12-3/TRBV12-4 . CASRPDRDYGYTF TGTGCCAGCAGACCGGACAGGGACTATGGCTACACCTTC
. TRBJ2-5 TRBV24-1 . CATSDSGGETQYF TGTGCCACCAGTGATTCGGGTGGGGAGACCCAGTACTTC
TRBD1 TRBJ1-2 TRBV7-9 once CASSLAGQGNYGYTF TGTGCCAGCAGCTTAGCGGGACAGGGGAACTATGGCTACACCTTC
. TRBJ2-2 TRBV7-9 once CARGGGVTGELFF TGTGCCCGCGGAGGGGGGGTCACCGGGGAGCTGTTTTTT
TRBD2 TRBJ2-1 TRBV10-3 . CAISEGRAGGPSEQFF TGTGCCATCAGTGAAGGGAGAGCGGGAGGGCCAAGTGAGCAGTTCTTC
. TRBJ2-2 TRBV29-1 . CSVDRSNTGELFF TGCAGCGTTGACAGGTCGAACACCGGGGAGCTGTTTTTT
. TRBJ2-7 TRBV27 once CASQDRRGVFGQYF TGTGCCAGCCAGGACAGGCGGGGGGTCTTTGGGCAGTACTTC
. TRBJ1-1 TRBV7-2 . CASSLAPVAFF TGTGCCAGCAGCTTAGCGCCCGTAGCTTTCTTT
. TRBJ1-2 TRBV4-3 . CASSRGRLRGYTF TGCGCCAGCAGCCGAGGACGTCTGCGTGGCTACACCTTC
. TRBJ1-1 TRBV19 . CASSIGQLGAFF TGTGCCAGTAGTATTGGACAGCTTGGGGCTTTCTTT
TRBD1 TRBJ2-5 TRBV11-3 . CASSLTSQGETQYF TGTGCCAGCAGCCTAACCTCACAGGGGGAGACCCAGTACTTC
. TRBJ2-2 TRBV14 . CASSQGGGELFF TGTGCCAGCAGCCAGGGCGGCGGGGAGCTGTTTTTT
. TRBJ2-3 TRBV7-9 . CASSLAGLDTQYF TGTGCCAGCAGCTTAGCGGGGCTGGATACGCAGTATTTT
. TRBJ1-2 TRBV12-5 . CASGSFNYGYTF TGTGCTAGTGGTTCGTTTAACTATGGCTACACCTTC
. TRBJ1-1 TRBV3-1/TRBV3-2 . CASSQDGGGSRTEAFF TGTGCCAGCAGCCAAGATGGTGGGGGTTCGAGGACTGAAGCTTTCTTT
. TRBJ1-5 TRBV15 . CATSRDGAPYSNQPQHF TGTGCCACCAGCAGAGATGGGGCACCTTATAGCAATCAGCCCCAGCATTTT
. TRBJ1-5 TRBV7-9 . CASSLEGAVQPQHF TGTGCCAGCAGCTTAGAGGGTGCGGTTCAGCCCCAGCATTTT
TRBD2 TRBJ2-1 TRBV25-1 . CASGGTRGHNEQFF TGTGCCAGCGGAGGGACTAGAGGACACAATGAGCAGTTCTTC
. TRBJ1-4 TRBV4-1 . CASSQDSGLEKLFF TGCGCCAGCAGCCAAGATTCAGGCCTCGAAAAACTGTTTTTT
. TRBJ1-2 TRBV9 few CASSVVYSLDGYTF TGTGCCAGCAGCGTAGTGTACAGTCTAGATGGCTACACCTTC
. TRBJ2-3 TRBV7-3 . CASSLGPGTDTQYF TGTGCCAGCAGCTTAGGGCCTGGCACAGATACGCAGTATTTT
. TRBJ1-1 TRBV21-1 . CASSTKRVKQGNTEAFF TGTGCCAGCAGCACCAAAAGGGTTAAACAGGGAAACACTGAAGCTTTCTTT
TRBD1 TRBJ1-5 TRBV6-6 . CASSLSAGGTNQPQHF TGTGCCAGCAGTCTCTCGGCAGGGGGCACAAATCAGCCCCAGCATTTT
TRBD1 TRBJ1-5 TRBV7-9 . CATDHGTGVNQPQHF TGTGCCACCGACCACGGGACAGGGGTGAATCAGCCCCAGCATTTT
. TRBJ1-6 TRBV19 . CASKPGWYNSPLHF TGTGCCAGTAAACCAGGGTGGTATAATTCACCCCTCCACTTT
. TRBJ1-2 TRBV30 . CAWTVTGNYGYTF TGTGCCTGGACCGTTACAGGGAACTATGGCTACACCTTC
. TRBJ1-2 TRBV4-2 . CASSQGFIGNNYGYTF TGTGCCAGCAGCCAAGGCTTTATCGGAAATAACTATGGCTACACCTTC
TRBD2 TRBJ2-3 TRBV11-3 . CASSLDFLAASTDTQYF TGTGCCAGCAGCTTAGATTTTCTAGCGGCTAGCACAGATACGCAGTATTTT
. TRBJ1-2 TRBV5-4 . CASSLERNLNYGYTF TGTGCCAGCAGCTTGGAAAGAAATTTAAACTATGGCTACACCTTC
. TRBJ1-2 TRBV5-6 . CASSLDNNYGYTF TGTGCCAGCAGCTTGGACAATAACTATGGCTACACCTTC
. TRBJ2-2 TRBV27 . CASTRGSNTGELFF TGTGCCAGCACCCGGGGATCGAACACCGGGGAGCTGTTTTTT
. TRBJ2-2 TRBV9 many CASSVGTVNTGELFF TGTGCCAGCAGCGTGGGGACGGTGAACACCGGGGAGCTGTTTTTT
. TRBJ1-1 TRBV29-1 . CSGSRLNTEAFF TGCAGCGGATCAAGGTTAAACACTGAAGCTTTCTTT
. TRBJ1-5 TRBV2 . CASNQGLSNQPQHF TGTGCCAGCAATCAGGGGTTAAGCAATCAGCCCCAGCATTTT
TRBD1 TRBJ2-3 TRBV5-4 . CASSTRQGLTADTQYF TGTGCCAGCAGCACCCGACAGGGGTTAACGGCAGATACGCAGTATTTT
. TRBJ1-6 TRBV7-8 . CASSFIGLANSPLHF TGTGCCAGCAGCTTCATAGGGCTCGCCAATTCACCCCTCCACTTT
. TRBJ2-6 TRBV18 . CASSPPGQMIAGANVLTF TGTGCCAGCTCACCACCCGGACAGATGATTGCTGGGGCCAACGTCCTGACTTTC
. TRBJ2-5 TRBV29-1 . CSVHGLNQETQYF TGCAGCGTCCACGGACTAAACCAAGAGACCCAGTACTTC
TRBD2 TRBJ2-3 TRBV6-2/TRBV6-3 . CASSKGRGTNTDTQYF TGTGCCAGCAGTAAAGGGCGGGGGACTAACACAGATACGCAGTATTTT
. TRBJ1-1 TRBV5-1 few CASSLNGANTEAFF TGCGCCAGCAGCTTGAACGGGGCGAACACTGAAGCTTTCTTT
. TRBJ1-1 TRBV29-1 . CSVEGRGGTQTTEAFF TGCAGCGTTGAAGGTAGAGGGGGAACACAGACCACTGAAGCTTTCTTT
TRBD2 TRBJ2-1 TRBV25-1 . CASSTPGTSQAGEQFF TGTGCCAGCAGTACCCCCGGGACTAGCCAAGCAGGTGAGCAGTTCTTC
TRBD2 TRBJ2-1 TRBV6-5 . CASSSRSSGSHNEQFF TGTGCCAGCAGTTCCCGTAGTAGCGGGAGCCACAATGAGCAGTTCTTC
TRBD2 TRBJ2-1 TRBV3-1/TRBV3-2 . CASSQDKRGGGNEQFF TGTGCCAGCAGCCAAGATAAGCGGGGGGGCGGGAATGAGCAGTTCTTC
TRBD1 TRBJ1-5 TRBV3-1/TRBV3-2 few CASSSRVGQVEQPQHF TGTGCCAGCAGCTCTCGAGTGGGACAGGTCGAACAGCCCCAGCATTTT
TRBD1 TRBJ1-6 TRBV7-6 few CASSLTGRNSPLHF TGTGCCAGCAGTTTGACAGGGCGTAATTCACCCCTCCACTTT
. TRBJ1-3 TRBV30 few CAWSGDFIRNTIYF TGTGCCTGGAGTGGAGATTTTATTCGAAACACCATATATTTT
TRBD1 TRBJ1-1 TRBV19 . CASSPLPGTGDRVVAFF TGTGCCAGTAGTCCTCTCCCTGGGACAGGGGATCGGGTAGTAGCTTTCTTT
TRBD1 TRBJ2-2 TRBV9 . CASSARQGGNTGELFF TGTGCCAGCAGCGCCCGACAGGGGGGGAACACCGGGGAGCTGTTTTTT
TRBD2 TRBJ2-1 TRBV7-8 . CASSQLAGVRGEQFF TGTGCCAGCAGCCAGTTAGCGGGAGTCCGCGGTGAGCAGTTCTTC
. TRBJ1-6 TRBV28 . CASSGELVGSPLHF TGTGCCAGCAGTGGGGAGTTAGTAGGTTCACCCCTCCACTTT
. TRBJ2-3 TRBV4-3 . CASSHLGHRDTQYF TGCGCCAGCAGCCACCTGGGCCACCGAGATACGCAGTATTTT
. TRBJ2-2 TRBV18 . CASSPPSRYTGELFF TGTGCCAGCTCACCACCGTCCCGGTACACCGGGGAGCTGTTTTTT
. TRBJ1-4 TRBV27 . CASSPSDRTRLLEKLFF TGTGCCAGCAGTCCCTCGGACAGAACGCGACTGCTTGAAAAACTGTTTTTT
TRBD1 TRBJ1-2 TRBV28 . CASSLAGGQSGYTF TGTGCCAGCAGTTTGGCAGGGGGCCAGTCAGGCTACACCTTC
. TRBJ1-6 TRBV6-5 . CASRMGTGNSPLHF TGTGCCAGCAGGATGGGGACTGGCAATTCACCCCTCCACTTT
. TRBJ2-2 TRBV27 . CASSLGTPIGAGELFF TGTGCCAGCAGTTTAGGGACGCCAATAGGGGCCGGGGAGCTGTTTTTT
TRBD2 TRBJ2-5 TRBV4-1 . CASSPEGTSGAGETQYF TGCGCCAGCAGCCCCGAGGGAACTAGCGGGGCGGGGGAGACCCAGTACTTC